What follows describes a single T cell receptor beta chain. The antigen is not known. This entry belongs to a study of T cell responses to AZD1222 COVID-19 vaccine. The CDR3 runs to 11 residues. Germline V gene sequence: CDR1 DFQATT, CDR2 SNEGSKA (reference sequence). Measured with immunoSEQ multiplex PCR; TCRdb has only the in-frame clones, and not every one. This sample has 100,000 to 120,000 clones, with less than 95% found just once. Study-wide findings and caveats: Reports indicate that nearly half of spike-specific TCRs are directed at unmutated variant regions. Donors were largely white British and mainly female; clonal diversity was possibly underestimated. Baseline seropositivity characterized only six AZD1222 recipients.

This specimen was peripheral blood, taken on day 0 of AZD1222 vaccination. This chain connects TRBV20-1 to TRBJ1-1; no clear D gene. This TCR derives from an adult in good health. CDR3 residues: CRIPGNTEAFF. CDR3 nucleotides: TGCAGGATCCCTGGGAACACTGAAGCTTTCTTT.